This T cell receptor (beta chain) was recovered during a study of blood T cell repertoires in COVID-19. The wider study: Sources were T cells, B-cell-depleted T cells, or PBMCs; the material itself was cDNA or gDNA.

Original methodology: Nucleated cell counts were estimated from reference gene primer amplification. Only in-frame clones appear in the TCRdb table, and some are missing; sequencing was by immunoSEQ multiplex PCR. V and J calls and clone size are those listed in that table; D and trimming were worked out from the DNA. The sample lists approximately 170,000 clones; 84% were seen once. Germline CDR1 and CDR2: SEHNR and FQNEAQ (reference sequence). V gave up 5 bases and J gave up 6 bases; unmatched junction bases: 11. The CDR3 consists of 15 residues. Researchers sorted participants into cohorts using their self-reported clinical history. In Cohort 3, a recovered donor had either two negative PCRs, clearance, or symptom resolution.

The gene calls are TRBV7-9 and TRBJ1-2, with 8 bases aligning to TRBD1. The sequenced sample consisted of PBMCs or T cells enriched from blood (not recorded which). The TCR was taken from a woman between 45 and 60 years old who had recovered from COVID-19. As DNA, the CDR3 is TGTGCCAGCAGCCCGAGGGAGGCAGGGGGCCATGGCTACACCTTC. Protein sequence: CASSPREAGGHGYTF. The complete variable domain, with remaining parts taken from reference TRBV7-9 and TRBJ1-2, reads DTGVSQNPRHKITKRGQNVTFRCDPISEHNRLYWYRQTLGQGPEFLTYFQNEAQLEKSRLLSDRFSAERPKGSFSTLEIQRTEQGDSAMYLCASSPREAGGHGYTFGSGTRLTVV.